The 32 T cell receptor beta chains below all came from one sample that was sequenced in a study of blood T cell repertoires in COVID-19 (TCRdb year 2020). To prepare the library, the immunoSEQ multiplex PCR assay was applied. Drawn from immuneACCESS, this table holds only the in-frame rearrangements with V and J called that TCRdb kept. Clones are partly lost; checked studies trace under half to an unresolved V gene and leave the rest unexplained. Counted in this sample were roughly 230,000 clones; over 65% of them appeared once. The top ten constitute approximately 3.1% of the sample. The specimen sequenced was PBMCs or T cells enriched from blood (not recorded which). These receptors were obtained from a woman in her sixties or seventies who had recovered from COVID-19.

The V call is TRBV19, the J call TRBJ1-6, with 7 bases lining up with TRBD1. The CDR3 runs 15 residues. The trim removed 6 bases at V and 5 bases at J, leaving 7 bases unmatched. Germline V gene lookup returns CDR1 LNHDA and CDR2 SQIVND (reference sequence). The CDR3 sequence is CASSRTGADNSPLHF. The CDR3 DNA sequence: TGTGCCAGTAGCCGAACAGGGGCCGATAATTCACCCCTCCACTTT.

Remarks on this clone: The sample carries other DNA sequences with the same CDR3. The chain carries TRBV5-4 and TRBJ2-5; TRBD1 might be the D (5 bases). Per germline, CDR1 SGHNT and CDR2 YYREEE (reference sequence). Trimming left V 4 bases short and J 2 bases short, with 9 bases between. CDR3 length: 13 amino acids. The CDR3 loop reads CASSLTAQETQYF. CDR3 DNA: TGTGCCAGCAGCCTGACAGCACAAGAGACCCAGTACTTC.

This sequence joins TRBV5-1 and TRBJ1-4; D unclear. V shed 4 bases and J shed 0 bases, with 7 bases lying between them. The germline gives CDR1 SGHRS, CDR2 YFSETQ. The CDR3 runs to 14 residues. The CDR3 reads CASSPTATNEKLFF. DNA for the CDR3: TGCGCCAGCAGCCCGACTGCAACTAATGAAAAACTGTTTTTT. Supplemented by reference TRBV5-1 and TRBJ1-4, the full variable domain reads KAGVTQTPRYLIKTRGQQVTLSCSPISGHRSVSWYQQTPGQGLQFLFEYFSETQRNKGNFPGRFSGRQFSNSRSEMNVSTLELGDSALYLCASSPTATNEKLFFGSGTQLSVL.

The rearrangement joins TRBV4-2 to TRBJ2-3, with D perhaps matching TRBD2 (5 bases). The V gene's germline CDR1 is LGHNA and CDR2 YNFKEQ. Trimming shortened V by 2 bases and J by 0 bases, and 12 bases separated the two germline ends. This CDR3 region has 16 residues. CDR3: CASSQRGSRSTDTQYF. As DNA, the CDR3 is TGTGCCAGCAGCCAAAGAGGGTCCCGGAGCACAGATACGCAGTATTTT.

This rearrangement joins TRBV9 to TRBJ1-1; 9 bases align to TRBD1. CDR3 size: 16 residues. J gave up 0 bases and V 4 bases, and 7 bases lay outside the gene matches. CDR1 is SGDLS, CDR2 YYNGEE, per germline. The CDR3 DNA reads as TGTGCCAGCAGCTCAAGCCGGGACAGGGTGAACACTGAAGCTTTCTTT. Amino acid sequence: CASSSSRDRVNTEAFF.

V is TRBV6-2 or TRBV6-3 and J is TRBJ2-7, with D possibly being TRBD1 (5 bases). V lost 6 bases, J lost 4 bases, and 10 bases lay in between. The germline V gene encodes CDR1 MNHEY and CDR2 SVGEGT. There are 12 residues in the CDR3. CDR3 in amino acids: CASSRAGYEQYF. The CDR3 nucleotides are TGTGCCAGCAGCCGAGCAGGGTACGAGCAGTACTTC.

A single count supports this clone. The gene calls are TRBV12-5 and TRBJ1-4; 10 bases line up with TRBD1. Germline V gene sequence: CDR1 LGHNT, CDR2 FRNRAP. This CDR3 has 16 amino acids. V trimming: 5 bases; J trimming: 0 bases; junction bases outside the gene matches: 3. The CDR3 loop is CASGQGQGATNEKLFF. CDR3 coding DNA: TGTGCTAGTGGTCAAGGACAGGGGGCAACTAATGAAAAACTGTTTTTT.

The chain uses TRBV7-2 and TRBJ1-3, with D unresolved. Looked up from germline, CDR1 is SGHTA and CDR2 is FQGNSA. The length of the CDR3 is 15 residues. V lost 5 bases, J lost 4 bases, and 15 bases lay in between. The CDR3 nucleotides read TGTGCCAGCAGCGCAGACCGGCGGAGGGGAAACACCATATATTTT. Translated, it gives CASSADRRRGNTIYF.

The chain joins TRBV2 to TRBJ1-2; no reliable D call. V shed 11 bases and J shed 1 base, with 29 bases lying between them. Germline CDR1 reads SNHLY; CDR2 reads FYNNEI. This CDR3 spans 18 amino acids. Here the CDR3 DNA reads TGTGCCTCAGTGGGTGGGCCCCAGCCACCCCACCTTAACTATGGCTACACCTTC. This encodes CASVGGPQPPHLNYGYTF.

This chain links TRBV5-4 with TRBJ1-1; D not certain. V was shortened by 1 base and J by 4 bases, with 8 bases between the two germline ends. The CDR3 extends over 13 amino acids. CDR1 SGHNT and CDR2 YYREEE come from the germline V gene (reference sequence). The CDR3, as DNA: TGTGCCAGCAGCTTGATCCGGGGCACTGAAGCTTTCTTT. Amino acid sequence: CASSLIRGTEAFF. The whole variable domain, remainder taken from reference TRBV5-4 and TRBJ1-1, is ETGVTQSPTHLIKTRGQQVTLRCSSQSGHNTVSWYQQALGQGPQFIFQYYREEENGRGNFPPRFSGLQFPNYSSELNVNALELDDSALYLCASSLIRGTEAFFGQGTRLTVV.

This clone has a single count. The rearrangement uses TRBV6-5 and TRBJ2-2; TRBD2 might be the D (5 bases). Germline V gene data show CDR1 as MNHEY and CDR2 as SVGAGI. This CDR3 has 14 amino acids. Trimming took 2 bases from V and 6 from J, leaving 10 bases between them. CDR3 region: CASSYGSSAGELFF. Written as DNA, the CDR3 is TGTGCCAGCAGTTACGGGAGCAGTGCCGGGGAGCTGTTTTTT.

This clone was found once. The rearrangement joins TRBV27 to TRBJ1-4; the match to TRBD1 covers 10 bases. This CDR3 comprises 19 residues. From germline, CDR1 is MNHEY and CDR2 SMNVEV (reference sequence). The V gene end was trimmed by 5 bases and the J gene end by 3 bases; junction bases not matched to a gene: 15. The CDR3, as DNA: TGTGCCAGCAGTCTTTATCCGCCGGGACAGGGGAGGCCTAATGAAAAACTGTTTTTT. It specifies CASSLYPPGQGRPNEKLFF.

The chain employs TRBV5-6 and TRBJ1-6; D remains ambiguous. The length of the CDR3 is 16 residues. Germline V CDR1 and CDR2: SGHDT, YYEEEE. Trimming pared 1 base from V and 1 base from J, leaving 9 bases between. The CDR3 nucleotides are TGTGCCAGCAGCTTGAGTCCGGGATCCTATAATTCACCCCTCCACTTT. Encoded protein: CASSLSPGSYNSPLHF.

V usage is TRBV14 and J usage is TRBJ1-1; possible D gene TRBD1, 5 bases. Looked up from germline, CDR1 is SGHDN and CDR2 is FVKESK. The V end lost 7 bases, the J end lost 5 bases, and 11 bases lay between the germline ends. The CDR3 spans 12 residues. CDR3 region: CASKREGTEAFF. The CDR3 DNA sequence: TGTGCCAGCAAGAGGGAGGGGACTGAAGCTTTCTTT.

This clone occurred a few times. The rearrangement joins TRBV14 to TRBJ2-1; TRBD2 matches at 7 bases. Unmatched junction bases numbered 6, after V lost 1 base and J lost 9 bases. The CDR3 contains 14 residues. Germline V CDR1 and CDR2: SGHDN, FVKESK. As DNA, the CDR3 is TGTGCCAGCAGCCAAGCTGCGGGAGCAAGTGAGCAGTTCTTC. Its protein product is CASSQAAGASEQFF.

The chain carries TRBV7-9 and TRBJ1-1; a possible D gene is TRBD1 (5 bases). Deletions cut 5 bases from V and 0 bases from J, with 16 bases between. CDR1 and CDR2 from the germline V gene are SEHNR and FQNEAQ (reference sequence). The CDR3 spans 16 residues. The CDR3 protein is CASSDGSQGMNTEAFF. The CDR3 DNA sequence: TGTGCCAGCAGCGATGGGTCTCAGGGAATGAACACTGAAGCTTTCTTT.

The chain couples TRBV7-9 to TRBJ2-3, with a weak D call TRBD1 (6 bases). The CDR3 extends over 11 amino acids. Trimming took off 8 bases at V and 6 bases at J, with 9 bases between the two ends. Germline V gene lookup returns CDR1 SEHNR and CDR2 FQNEAQ (reference sequence). CDR3 nucleotide sequence: TGTGCCAGCGGGGGCTGGGATACGCAGTATTTT. This codes for CASGGWDTQYF.

The genes are TRBV29-1 and TRBJ2-1; D is ambiguous. Trimming stripped 4 bases from V and 12 bases from J, with 16 bases between. CDR1 and CDR2 (germline): SQVTM, ANQGSEA. The CDR3 length is 12 residues. DNA for the CDR3: TGCAGCGTTGGAGGAACCACCGGCGGGCAGTTCTTC. It codes for CSVGGTTGGQFF.

This clone has a single count. The chain uses TRBV9 and TRBJ2-1, with 9 bases fitting TRBD2. The CDR3 covers 16 residues. The J segment lost 2 bases and the V segment lost 0 bases, leaving 3 bases of the junction unmatched. In germline, CDR1 is SGDLS, CDR2 YYNGEE. Written as DNA, the CDR3 is TGTGCCAGCAGCGTAGCCGCGGGAGGGCCCTACAATGAGCAGTTCTTC. Protein sequence: CASSVAAGGPYNEQFF.

The chain is built from TRBV5-6 and TRBJ2-1, with TRBD2 identical over 10 bases. The CDR3 consists of 14 residues. Germline assignment: CDR1 SGHDT and CDR2 YYEEEE. Germline trimming cut 3 bases from V and 10 bases from J; bases unmatched to any gene: 7. The CDR3 protein is CASSSSGGADEQFF. CDR3 nucleotide sequence: TGTGCCAGCAGCTCAAGCGGGGGGGCAGACGAGCAGTTCTTC.

The genes are TRBV29-1 and TRBJ2-1, with D unresolved. This CDR3 contains 10 residues. V shed 6 bases and J shed 7 bases, with 7 bases lying between them. The germline V gene encodes CDR1 SQVTM and CDR2 ANQGSEA. Here the CDR3 reads CSVYGNEQFF. The CDR3 DNA follows: TGCAGCGTATACGGGAATGAGCAGTTCTTC.

The chain links TRBV9 to TRBJ1-4; D is unclear. Germline CDR1 and CDR2: SGDLS and YYNGEE. V was cut by 2 bases and J by 2 bases, with 10 bases left in between. The CDR3 sequence is 15 residues long. The CDR3 loop is CASSVRYGTNEKLFF. The CDR3 bases are TGTGCCAGCAGCGTTCGTTACGGTACTAATGAAAAACTGTTTTTT.

This clone appeared once. The gene calls are TRBV10-3 and TRBJ2-5; D is ambiguous. Looked up from germline, CDR1 is ENHRY and CDR2 is SYGVKD. Trimming shortened V by 3 bases and J by 3 bases, and 5 bases separated the two germline ends. CDR3 length equals 12 residues. In nucleotides, the CDR3 is TGTGCCATCAGTGACCCAAAAGAGACCCAGTACTTC. Protein: CAISDPKETQYF.

The genes are TRBV19 and TRBJ1-5; D perhaps matches TRBD1 (5 bases). The length of the CDR3 is 16 residues. The germline gives CDR1 LNHDA, CDR2 SQIVND (reference sequence). V was pared by 3 bases and J by 2 bases, with 14 bases between. In nucleotides, the CDR3 is TGTGCCAGTAGTATTGGGCAGGGTCGGGGCAATCAGCCCCAGCATTTT. Translating gives CASSIGQGRGNQPQHF.

This chain joins TRBV6-5 and TRBJ1-1; 7 bases line up with TRBD1. CDR3 length equals 11 residues. CDR1 is MNHEY and CDR2 is SVGAGI in the germline V gene. The ends lost 6 bases at V and 7 bases at J; junction bases unmatched: 2. The CDR3 DNA is TGTGCCAGCAGCCGGGACAGTGAAGCTTTCTTT. Protein sequence: CASSRDSEAFF.

The chain has TRBV14 and TRBJ2-5, with a weak D call TRBD2 (5 bases). CDR1 and CDR2 from the germline V gene are SGHDN and FVKESK. The CDR3 loop spans 15 amino acids. Trimming took 2 bases from V and 1 from J, leaving 11 bases between them. The CDR3 is CASSQHADFQETQYF. The DNA for the CDR3 is TGTGCCAGCAGCCAACATGCGGACTTCCAAGAGACCCAGTACTTC.

The chain joins TRBV18 to TRBJ2-1; tentatively, D is TRBD1 (6 bases). The CDR3 is 14 amino acids. Germline CDR1 is KGHSH and CDR2 is LQKENI. Trimming took 2 bases from V and 3 from J, leaving 8 bases between them. The CDR3 DNA reads as TGTGCCAGCTCACCATACAGGGACTACAATGAGCAGTTCTTC. Protein: CASSPYRDYNEQFF.

J is TRBJ1-4 and V is TRBV5-1; a possible D gene is TRBD1 (6 bases). There are 15 residues in the CDR3. V shed 0 bases and J shed 8 bases, with 14 bases lying between them. From germline, CDR1 is SGHRS and CDR2 YFSETQ. The CDR3 coding sequence is TGCGCCAGCAGCTTGGCCGAGGGGGTGGCAGAAAAACTGTTTTTT. Its translation is CASSLAEGVAEKLFF.

This clone occurred once. The rearrangement links TRBV28 to TRBJ1-1; no clear D gene. Germline CDR1 and CDR2: MDHEN and SYDVKM. The CDR3 length is 13 residues. V lost 1 base to trimming and J lost 5 bases, with 8 bases between them. The CDR3 DNA follows: TGTGCCAGCAGTTTATTCCCGAGGACTGAAGCTTTCTTT. Its translation is CASSLFPRTEAFF. Filled out from reference TRBV28 and TRBJ1-1, the complete variable domain reads DVKVTQSSRYLVKRTGEKVFLECVQDMDHENMFWYRQDPGLGLRLIYFSYDVKMKEKGDIPEGYSVSREKKERFSLILESASTNQTSMYLCASSLFPRTEAFFGQGTRLTVV.

The V and J genes are TRBV11-3 and TRBJ2-1; 11 bases align to TRBD2. Germline CDR1 reads SGHNT; CDR2 reads YENEEA. This CDR3 has 14 residues. J gave up 9 bases and V 4 bases, and 5 bases lay outside the gene matches. The CDR3 bases are TGTGCCAGCAGCTATAGCGGGGGGGCGGGTGAGCAGTTCTTC. This gives the protein CASSYSGGAGEQFF.

This chain connects TRBV5-1 to TRBJ1-2; D might be TRBD1 (6 bases). There are 15 residues in the CDR3. V was shortened by 0 bases and J by 7 bases, with 16 bases between the two germline ends. Germline assignment: CDR1 SGHRS and CDR2 YFSETQ. CDR3 sequence (DNA): TGCGCCAGCAGCTTGGATGGCAGGGGAACGTTTGGCTACACCTTC. Protein: CASSLDGRGTFGYTF.

This clone appeared once. V and J are TRBV11-3 and TRBJ2-1; D is undetermined. The CDR3 runs to 15 residues. Germline-derived CDR1 and CDR2 are SGHNT and YENEEA. Trimming left V 3 bases short and J 0 bases short, with 9 bases between. CDR3 sequence: CASSLRGFSYNEQFF. As DNA, the CDR3 is TGTGCCAGCAGCTTGAGAGGATTCTCCTACAATGAGCAGTTCTTC.